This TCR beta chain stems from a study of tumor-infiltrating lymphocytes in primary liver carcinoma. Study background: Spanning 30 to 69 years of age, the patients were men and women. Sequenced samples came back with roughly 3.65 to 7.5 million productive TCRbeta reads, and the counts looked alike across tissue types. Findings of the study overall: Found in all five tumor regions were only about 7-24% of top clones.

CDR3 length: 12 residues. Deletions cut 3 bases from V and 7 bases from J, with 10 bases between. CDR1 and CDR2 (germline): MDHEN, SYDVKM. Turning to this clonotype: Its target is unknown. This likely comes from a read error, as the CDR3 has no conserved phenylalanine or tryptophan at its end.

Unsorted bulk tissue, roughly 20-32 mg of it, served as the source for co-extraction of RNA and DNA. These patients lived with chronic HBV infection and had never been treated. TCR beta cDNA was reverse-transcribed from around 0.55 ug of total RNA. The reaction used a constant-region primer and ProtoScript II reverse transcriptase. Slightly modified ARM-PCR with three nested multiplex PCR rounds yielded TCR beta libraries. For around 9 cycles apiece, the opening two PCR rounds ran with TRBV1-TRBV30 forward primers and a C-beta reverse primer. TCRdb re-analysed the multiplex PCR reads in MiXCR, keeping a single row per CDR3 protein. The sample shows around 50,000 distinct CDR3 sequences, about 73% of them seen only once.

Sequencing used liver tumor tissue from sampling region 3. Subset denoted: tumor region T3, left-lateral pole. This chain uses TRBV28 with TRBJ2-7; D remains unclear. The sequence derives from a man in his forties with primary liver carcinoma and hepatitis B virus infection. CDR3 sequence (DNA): TGTGCCAGCAGTTTCCCTGGCTGGGAGCAGTACCTC. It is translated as CASSFPGWEQYL.